Below, 10 T cell receptor beta chains from the same sample are listed, as sequenced in a study of regulatory T cells in long-lasting Graves disease. Investigators prepared the TCR beta libraries by applying iRepertoire HTBI primers and Arm-PCR of CDR3 regions. Using its own MiXCR run on the multiplex PCR reads, TCRdb lists one record per CDR3 protein. The table lists more than 450,000 distinct CDR3 sequences, roughly 15% of them singletons. The time point is: newly diagnosed GD, antithyroid drugs for less than 3 months. PBMC-derived RNA was used for the TCR library. These records were also assigned to another study, of T cells in Graves' hyperthyroidism and ophthalmopathy.

Source: peripheral blood mononuclear cells (PBMCs), taken at new diagnosis, from a patient treated with antithyroid drugs. These receptor sequences come from a middle-aged man with Graves disease.

The chain uses TRBV19 and TRBJ2-7; 10 bases map to TRBD2. This CDR3 has 16 residues. The ends lost 2 bases at V and 4 bases at J; junction bases unmatched: 8. Germline V gene sequence: CDR1 LNHDA, CDR2 SQIVND (reference sequence). CDR3: CASSITASGSVYEQYF. As DNA, the CDR3 is TGTGCCAGTAGTATAACTGCTAGCGGGAGTGTTTACGAGCAGTACTTC.

V usage is TRBV24-1 and J usage is TRBJ2-7; 7 bases line up with TRBD1. Judging by the DNA end, TRBJ2-5 fits better; the J call may be wrong. The CDR3 length is 13 residues. The germline CDR1 and CDR2 sequences are KGHDR and SFDVKD. This CDR3 reads CATSDAGGETQYF. In DNA form, the CDR3 reads TGTGCCACCAGTGATGCAGGGGGAGAGACCCAGTACTTC.

This clonotype came up many times. This rearrangement joins TRBV12-3 or TRBV12-4 to TRBJ2-7; 8 nucleotides agree with TRBD2. Unmatched junction bases numbered 5, after V lost 4 bases and J lost 6 bases. CDR3 length: 13 residues. The CDR3 loop is CASSSGTRREQYF. For the CDR3, the DNA is TGTGCCAGCAGTTCAGGGACTAGACGCGAGCAGTACTTC.

This clonotype occurred a few times. The chain recombines TRBV27 with TRBJ2-1; D is uncertain. CDR1 MNHEY and CDR2 SMNVEV come from the germline V gene (reference sequence). Trimming pared 3 bases from V and 8 bases from J, leaving 14 bases between. CDR3 length: 14 amino acids. CDR3 protein: CASSLSSTGDEQFF. Written as DNA, the CDR3 is TGTGCCAGCAGTTTGAGTAGTACCGGCGATGAGCAGTTCTTC.

The chain recombines TRBV6-2 or TRBV6-3 with TRBJ2-2; D is unresolved. Germline V gene data show CDR1 as MNHEY and CDR2 as SVGEGT. The CDR3 sequence is 14 residues long. The V end lost 0 bases, the J end lost 5 bases, and 7 bases lay between the germline ends. CDR3 in amino acids: CASSYSTHTGELFF. CDR3 sequence (DNA): TGTGCCAGCAGTTACTCAACTCATACCGGGGAGCTGTTTTTT.

The chain uses TRBV5-6 and TRBJ2-1; TRBD1 matches 11 bases. The V gene's germline CDR1 is SGHDT and CDR2 YYEEEE. V trimming: 0 bases; J trimming: 7 bases; junction bases outside the gene matches: 3. The CDR3 runs to 15 residues. The CDR3 sequence is CASSLDGTGGNEQFF. CDR3 DNA: TGTGCCAGCAGCTTGGATGGGACAGGGGGAAATGAGCAGTTCTTC.

Turning to this clonotype: This could be a read error, since a much larger clone is one nucleotide away. As DNA, the CDR3 is TGTGCCAGCAGCCTAGCGGGAGAGTTTCCTGAGCAGTCCTTC. It translates to CASSLAGEFPEQSF. The rearrangement joins TRBV7-2 to TRBJ2-1; 10 bases agree with TRBD2. Germline V gene data show CDR1 as SGHTA and CDR2 as FQGNSA. The CDR3 covers 14 residues.

This clonotype has more than one count but fewer than ten. At one boundary the junction diverges from the germline segment, which might be a read error. This chain connects TRBV7-9 to TRBJ2-5; tentative D call: TRBD1 (6 bases). The germline V gene encodes CDR1 SEHNR and CDR2 FQNEAQ (reference sequence). The CDR3 totals 14 residues. The CDR3 nucleotides are TGCGCCAGCAGCCAAGATCGGACAGTGGAGACCCAGTACTTC. This translates into CASSQDRTVETQYF.

In the case of this clonotype: A much more abundant neighbour one base away suggests this may be a read error. The chain has TRBV10-3 and TRBJ1-5; D is possibly TRBD1 (6 bases). CDR1 and CDR2 (germline): ENHRY, SYGVKD. CDR3 length: 14 residues. Trimming removed 5 bases at V and 2 bases at J, with 10 bases between. CDR3 amino acids: CAISLPGGNQPQHF. DNA of the CDR3: TGTGCCATCAGTTTACCAGGGGGCAATCAGCCCCAGCATTTT.

This clonotype was seen many times. The V and J genes are TRBV6-5 and TRBJ1-1; 11 bases map to TRBD1. Germline CDR1 and CDR2: MNHEY and SVGAGI. The CDR3 covers 19 residues. V lost 1 base to trimming and J lost 0 bases; unmatched junction nucleotides: 10. Written as DNA, the CDR3 is TGTGCCAGCAGTTACTTAGGCGGACAGGGGGCTTTCATGAACACTGAAGCTTTCTTT. Encoded protein: CASSYLGGQGAFMNTEAFF.